The source of this TCR beta chain is a study of blood T cell repertoires in COVID-19. Study context: Samples representing acute and convalescent COVID-19 were sourced from the United States, Italy and Spain. T cells, B-cell-depleted T cells, or PBMCs provided the cDNA or gDNA that served as material.

In the original analysis: Estimates of nucleated cell counts were drawn from the amplification of reference gene primers. TCRdb's table, derived via immunoSEQ multiplex PCR, lists solely in-frame clones and lacks some. D and trimming come from the DNA, and the V and J calls and clone size come from that table. Counted here are around 84,000 clones, around 90% occurring once; the ten biggest clones make up 4.6%. V gave up 3 bases and J gave up 5 bases, with 16 bases separating them. Germline CDR1 is LGHNA and CDR2 is YSLEER. This CDR3 has 16 amino acids. This chain links TRBV4-3 with TRBJ2-2; D may be TRBD1 (6 bases). The receptor's source is a man aged 45-65 years with active COVID-19. The sequencing sample was made of peripheral blood. In DNA form, the CDR3 reads TGCGCCAGCAGCCACCCACAGGGTCTCTCGACCGGGGAGCTGTTTTTT. This sequence encodes CASSHPQGLSTGELFF.